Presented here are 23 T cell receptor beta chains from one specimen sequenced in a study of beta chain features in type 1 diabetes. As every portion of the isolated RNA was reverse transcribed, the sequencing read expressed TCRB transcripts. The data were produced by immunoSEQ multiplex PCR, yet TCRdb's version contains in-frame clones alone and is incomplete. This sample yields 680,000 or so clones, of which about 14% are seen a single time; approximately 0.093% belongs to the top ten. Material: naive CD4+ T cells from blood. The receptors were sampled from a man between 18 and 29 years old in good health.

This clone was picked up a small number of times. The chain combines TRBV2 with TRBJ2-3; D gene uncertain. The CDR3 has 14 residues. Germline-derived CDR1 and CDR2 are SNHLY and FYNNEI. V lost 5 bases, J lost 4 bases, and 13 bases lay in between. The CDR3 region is CASSRRVQADTQYF. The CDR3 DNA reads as TGTGCCAGCAGTCGAAGGGTTCAGGCAGATACGCAGTATTTT.

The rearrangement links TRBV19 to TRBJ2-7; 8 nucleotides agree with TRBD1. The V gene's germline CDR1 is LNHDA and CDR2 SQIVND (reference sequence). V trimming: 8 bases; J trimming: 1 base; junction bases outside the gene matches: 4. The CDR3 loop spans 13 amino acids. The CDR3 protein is CASRRTGSYEQYF. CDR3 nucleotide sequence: TGTGCCAGTCGTAGGACAGGGTCCTACGAGCAGTACTTC.

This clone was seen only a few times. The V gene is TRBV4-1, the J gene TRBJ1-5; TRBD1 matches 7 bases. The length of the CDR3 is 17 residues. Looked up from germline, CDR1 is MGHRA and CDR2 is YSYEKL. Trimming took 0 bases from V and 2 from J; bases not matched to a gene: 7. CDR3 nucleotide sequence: TGCGCCAGCAGCCAAGATCCGGGACAGATGGGCAATCAGCCCCAGCATTTT. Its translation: CASSQDPGQMGNQPQHF.

The CDR3 DNA reads as TGTGCCAGCAGCTTAGGGAAAGACAGGACATACCAAGAGACCCAGTACTTC. Amino acid sequence: CASSLGKDRTYQETQYF. This chain links TRBV7-2 with TRBJ2-5, with D perhaps TRBD1 (6 bases). CDR1 and CDR2 from the germline V gene are SGHTA and FQGNSA. The V and J ends lost 1 base and 0 bases respectively, with 15 bases between them. This CDR3 is built from 17 residues.

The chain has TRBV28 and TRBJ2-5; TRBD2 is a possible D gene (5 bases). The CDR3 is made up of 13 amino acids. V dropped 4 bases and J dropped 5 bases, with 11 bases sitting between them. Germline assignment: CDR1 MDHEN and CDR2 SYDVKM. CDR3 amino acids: CASSSPGVETQYF. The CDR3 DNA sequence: TGTGCCAGCAGTTCCCCCGGGGTGGAGACCCAGTACTTC.

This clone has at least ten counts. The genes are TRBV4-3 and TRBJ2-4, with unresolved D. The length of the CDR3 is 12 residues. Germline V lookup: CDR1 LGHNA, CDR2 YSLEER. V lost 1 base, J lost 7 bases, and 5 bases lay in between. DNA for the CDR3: TGCGCCAGCAGCCAAGTGTCGAACATTCAGTACTTC. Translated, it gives CASSQVSNIQYF.

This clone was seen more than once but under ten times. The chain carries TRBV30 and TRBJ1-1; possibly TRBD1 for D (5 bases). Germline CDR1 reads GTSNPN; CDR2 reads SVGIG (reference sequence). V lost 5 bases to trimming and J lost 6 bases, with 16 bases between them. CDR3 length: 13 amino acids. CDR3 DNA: TGTGCCTGGGGTACAAGATTAGGGGCTGAAGCTTTCTTT. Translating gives CAWGTRLGAEAFF. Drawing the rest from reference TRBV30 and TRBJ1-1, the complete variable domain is SQTIHQWPATLVQPVGSPLSLECTVEGTSNPNLYWYRQAAGRGLQLLFYSVGIGQISSEVPQNLSASRPQDRQFILSSKKLLLSDSGFYLCAWGTRLGAEAFFGQGTRLTVV.

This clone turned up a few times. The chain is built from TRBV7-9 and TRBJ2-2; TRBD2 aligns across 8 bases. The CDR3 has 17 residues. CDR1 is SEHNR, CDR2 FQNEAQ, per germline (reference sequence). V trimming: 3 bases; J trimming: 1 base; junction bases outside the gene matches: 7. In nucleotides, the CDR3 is TGTGCCAGCAGCTTCCGTTCGGGAGGGTTGAACACCGGGGAGCTGTTTTTT. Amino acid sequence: CASSFRSGGLNTGELFF.

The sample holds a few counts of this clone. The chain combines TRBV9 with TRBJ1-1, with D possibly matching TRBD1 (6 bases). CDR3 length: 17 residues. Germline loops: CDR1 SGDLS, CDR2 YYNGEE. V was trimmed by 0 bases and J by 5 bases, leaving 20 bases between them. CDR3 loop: CASSVGGGRQVGTEAFF. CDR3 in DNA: TGTGCCAGCAGCGTAGGAGGGGGAAGACAGGTGGGAACTGAAGCTTTCTTT. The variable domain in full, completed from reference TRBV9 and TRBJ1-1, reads DSGVTQTPKHLITATGQRVTLRCSPRSGDLSVYWYQQSLDQGLQFLIQYYNGEERAKGNILERFSAQQFPDLHSELNLSSLELGDSALYFCASSVGGGRQVGTEAFFGQGTRLTVV.

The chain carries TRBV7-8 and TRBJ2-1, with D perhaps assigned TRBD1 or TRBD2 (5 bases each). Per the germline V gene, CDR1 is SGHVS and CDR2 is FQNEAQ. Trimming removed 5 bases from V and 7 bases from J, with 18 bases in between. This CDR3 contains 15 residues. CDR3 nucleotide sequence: TGTGCCAGCAGCGTCGAGGAGGTTGGGGCGAATGAGCAGTTCTTC. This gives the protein CASSVEEVGANEQFF.

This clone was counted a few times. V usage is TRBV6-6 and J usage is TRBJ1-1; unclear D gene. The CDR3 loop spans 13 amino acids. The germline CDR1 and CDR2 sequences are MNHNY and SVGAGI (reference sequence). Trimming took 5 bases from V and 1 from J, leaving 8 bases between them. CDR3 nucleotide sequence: TGTGCCAGCAGTCCCTACAAGAACACTGAAGCTTTCTTT. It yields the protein CASSPYKNTEAFF.

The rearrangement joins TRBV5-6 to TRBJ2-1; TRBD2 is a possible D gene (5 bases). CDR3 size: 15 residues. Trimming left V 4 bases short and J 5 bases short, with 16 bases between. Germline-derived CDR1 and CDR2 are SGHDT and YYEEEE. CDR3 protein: CASSRLEGLNNEQFF. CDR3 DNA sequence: TGTGCCAGCAGCAGGCTAGAAGGACTTAACAATGAGCAGTTCTTC.

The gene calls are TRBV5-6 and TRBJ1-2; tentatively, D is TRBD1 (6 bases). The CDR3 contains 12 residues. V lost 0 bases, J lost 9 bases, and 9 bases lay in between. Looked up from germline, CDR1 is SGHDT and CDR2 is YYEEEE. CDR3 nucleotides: TGTGCCAGCAGCTTGGCCACAGGGAGCTACACCTTC. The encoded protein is CASSLATGSYTF.

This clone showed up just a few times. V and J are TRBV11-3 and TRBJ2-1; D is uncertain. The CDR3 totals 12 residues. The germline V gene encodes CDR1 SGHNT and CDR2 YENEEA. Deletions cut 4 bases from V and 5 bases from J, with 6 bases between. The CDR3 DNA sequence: TGTGCCAGCAGCTGGAACAACAATGAGCAGTTCTTC. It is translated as CASSWNNNEQFF.

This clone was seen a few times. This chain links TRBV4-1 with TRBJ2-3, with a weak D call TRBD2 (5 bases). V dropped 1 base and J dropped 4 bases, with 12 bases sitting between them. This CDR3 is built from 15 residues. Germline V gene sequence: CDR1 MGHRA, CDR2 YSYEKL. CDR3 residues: CASSQVTGWADTQYF. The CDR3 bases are TGCGCCAGCAGCCAAGTGACGGGATGGGCAGATACGCAGTATTTT.

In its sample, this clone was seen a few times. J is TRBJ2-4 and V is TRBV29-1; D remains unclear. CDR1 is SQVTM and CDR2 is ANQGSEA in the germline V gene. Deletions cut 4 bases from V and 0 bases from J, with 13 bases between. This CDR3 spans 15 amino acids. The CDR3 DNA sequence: TGCAGCGTTGGAGAGGCGATTAGAGCCAAAAACATTCAGTACTTC. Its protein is CSVGEAIRAKNIQYF.

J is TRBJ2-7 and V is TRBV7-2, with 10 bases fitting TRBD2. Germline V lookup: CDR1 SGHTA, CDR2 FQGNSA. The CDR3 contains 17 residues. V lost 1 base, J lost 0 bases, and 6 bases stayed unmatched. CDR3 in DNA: TGTGCCAGCAGCTTAGTAGCGGGGGGTCCCCGCTCCTACGAGCAGTACTTC. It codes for CASSLVAGGPRSYEQYF. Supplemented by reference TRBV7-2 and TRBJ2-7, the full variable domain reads GAGVSQSPSNKVTEKGKDVELRCDPISGHTALYWYRQSLGQGLEFLIYFQGNSAPDKSGLPSDRFSAERTGGSVSTLTIQRTQQEDSAVYLCASSLVAGGPRSYEQYFGPGTRLTVT.

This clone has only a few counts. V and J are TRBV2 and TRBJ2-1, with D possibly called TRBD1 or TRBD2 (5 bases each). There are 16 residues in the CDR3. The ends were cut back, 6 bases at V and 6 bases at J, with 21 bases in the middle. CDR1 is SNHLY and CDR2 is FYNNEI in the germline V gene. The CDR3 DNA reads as TGTGCCAGCAGGTGGGACCGGTTTCGTACCGTCAATGAGCAGTTCTTC. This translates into CASRWDRFRTVNEQFF.

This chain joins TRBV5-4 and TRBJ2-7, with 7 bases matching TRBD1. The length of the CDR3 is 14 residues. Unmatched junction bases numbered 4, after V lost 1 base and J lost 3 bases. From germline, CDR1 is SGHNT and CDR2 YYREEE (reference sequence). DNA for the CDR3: TGTGCCAGCAGCTTGAGGGGGACAGACTACGAGCAGTACTTC. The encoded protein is CASSLRGTDYEQYF.

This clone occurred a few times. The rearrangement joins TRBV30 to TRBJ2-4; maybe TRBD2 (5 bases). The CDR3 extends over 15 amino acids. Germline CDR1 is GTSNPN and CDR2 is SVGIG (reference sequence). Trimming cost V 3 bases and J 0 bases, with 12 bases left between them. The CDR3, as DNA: TGTGCCTGGAGAGCCCTCGGACTAGCCAAAAACATTCAGTACTTC. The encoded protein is CAWRALGLAKNIQYF.

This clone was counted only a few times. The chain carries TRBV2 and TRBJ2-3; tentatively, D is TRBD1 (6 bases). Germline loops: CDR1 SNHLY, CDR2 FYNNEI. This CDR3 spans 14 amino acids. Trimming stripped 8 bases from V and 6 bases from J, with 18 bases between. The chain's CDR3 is CASDRSLRGDTQYF. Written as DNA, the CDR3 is TGTGCCAGCGACAGGAGCCTCAGGGGTGATACGCAGTATTTT.

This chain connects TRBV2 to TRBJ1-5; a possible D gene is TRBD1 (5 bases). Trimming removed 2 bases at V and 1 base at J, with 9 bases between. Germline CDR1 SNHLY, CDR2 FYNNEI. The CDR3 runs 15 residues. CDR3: CASSERGASNQPQHF. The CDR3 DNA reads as TGTGCCAGCAGTGAAAGGGGCGCGAGCAATCAGCCCCAGCATTTT.

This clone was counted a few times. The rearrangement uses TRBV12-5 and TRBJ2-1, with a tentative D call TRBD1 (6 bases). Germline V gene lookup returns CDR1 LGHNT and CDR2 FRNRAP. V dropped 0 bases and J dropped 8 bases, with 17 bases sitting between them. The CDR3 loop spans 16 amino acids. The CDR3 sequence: CASGLVFSGTTDEQFF. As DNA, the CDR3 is TGTGCTAGTGGTTTGGTATTTTCGGGGACAACGGATGAGCAGTTCTTC.